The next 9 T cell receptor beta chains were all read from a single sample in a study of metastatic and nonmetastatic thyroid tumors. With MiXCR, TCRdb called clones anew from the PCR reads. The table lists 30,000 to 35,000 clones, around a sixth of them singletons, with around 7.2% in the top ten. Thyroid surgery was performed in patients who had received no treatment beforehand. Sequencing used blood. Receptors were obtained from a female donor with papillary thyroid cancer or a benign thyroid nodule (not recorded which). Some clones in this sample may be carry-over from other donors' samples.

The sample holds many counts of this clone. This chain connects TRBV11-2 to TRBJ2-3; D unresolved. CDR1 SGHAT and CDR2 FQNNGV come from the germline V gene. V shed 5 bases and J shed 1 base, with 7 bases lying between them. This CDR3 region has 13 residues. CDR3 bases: TGTGCCAGCAGCGTGGCGGGCACAGATACGCAGTATTTT. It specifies CASSVAGTDTQYF.

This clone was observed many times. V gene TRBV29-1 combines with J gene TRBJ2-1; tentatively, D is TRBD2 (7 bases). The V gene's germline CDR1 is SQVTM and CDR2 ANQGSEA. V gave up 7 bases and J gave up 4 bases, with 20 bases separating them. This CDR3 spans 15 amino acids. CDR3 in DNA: TGCAGCGGCGAAAAGGACAGCGGGAAATACAATGAGCAGTTCTTC. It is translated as CSGEKDSGKYNEQFF.

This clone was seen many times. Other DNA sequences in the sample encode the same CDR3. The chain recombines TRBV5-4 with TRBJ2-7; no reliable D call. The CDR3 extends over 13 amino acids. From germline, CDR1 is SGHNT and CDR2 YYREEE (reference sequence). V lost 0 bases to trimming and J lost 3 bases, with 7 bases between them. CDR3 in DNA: TGTGCCAGCAGCTTGGACAATTTCTACGAGCAGTACTTC. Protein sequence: CASSLDNFYEQYF.

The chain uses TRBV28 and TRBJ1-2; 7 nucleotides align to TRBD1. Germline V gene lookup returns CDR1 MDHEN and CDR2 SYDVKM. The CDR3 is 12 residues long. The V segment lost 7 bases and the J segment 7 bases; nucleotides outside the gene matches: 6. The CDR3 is CASNLYRGGYTF. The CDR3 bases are TGTGCCAGCAACTTGTACAGGGGTGGCTACACCTTC.

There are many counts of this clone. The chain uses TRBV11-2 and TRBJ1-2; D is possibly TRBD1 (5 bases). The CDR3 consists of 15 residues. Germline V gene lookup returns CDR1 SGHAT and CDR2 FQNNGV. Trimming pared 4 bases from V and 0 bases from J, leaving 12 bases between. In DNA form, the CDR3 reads TGTGCCAGCAGCTCTACCCCGACAGCTAACTATGGCTACACCTTC. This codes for CASSSTPTANYGYTF.

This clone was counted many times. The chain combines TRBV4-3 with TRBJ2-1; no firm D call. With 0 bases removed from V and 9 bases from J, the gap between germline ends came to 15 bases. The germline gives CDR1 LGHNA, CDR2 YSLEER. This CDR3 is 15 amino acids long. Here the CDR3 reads CASSQDWSGLGEQFF. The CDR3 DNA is TGCGCCAGCAGCCAAGATTGGTCCGGGCTGGGTGAGCAGTTCTTC.

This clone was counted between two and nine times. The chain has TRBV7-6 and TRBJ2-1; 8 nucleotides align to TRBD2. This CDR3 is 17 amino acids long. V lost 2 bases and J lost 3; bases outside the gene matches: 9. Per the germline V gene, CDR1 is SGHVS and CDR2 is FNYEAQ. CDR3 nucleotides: TGTGCCAGCAGCTTACCCTCTGCGGGGGGCTTCTACAATGAGCAGTTCTTC. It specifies CASSLPSAGGFYNEQFF.

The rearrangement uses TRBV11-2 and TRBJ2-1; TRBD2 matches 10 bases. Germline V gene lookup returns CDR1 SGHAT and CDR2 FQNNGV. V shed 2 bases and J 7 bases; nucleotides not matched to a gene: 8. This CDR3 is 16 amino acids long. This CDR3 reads CASSLSRAGGRNEQFF. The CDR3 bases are TGTGCCAGCAGCTTATCACGAGCGGGAGGGAGGAATGAGCAGTTCTTC.

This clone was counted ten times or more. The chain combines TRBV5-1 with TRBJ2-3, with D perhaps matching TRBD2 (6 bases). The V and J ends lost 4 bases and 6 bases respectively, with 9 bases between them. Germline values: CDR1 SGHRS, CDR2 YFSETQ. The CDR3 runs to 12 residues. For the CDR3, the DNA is TGCGCCAGCAGCCTTGGGAGGGATACGCAGTATTTT. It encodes CASSLGRDTQYF. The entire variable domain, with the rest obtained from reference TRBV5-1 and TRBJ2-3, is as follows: KAGVTQTPRYLIKTRGQQVTLSCSPISGHRSVSWYQQTPGQGLQFLFEYFSETQRNKGNFPGRFSGRQFSNSRSEMNVSTLELGDSALYLCASSLGRDTQYFGPGTRLTVL.